Listed below are T cell receptor beta chains from one sample, sequenced in a study of shared clonotypes between healthy human individuals. Some clones are missing from TCRdb's copy, which holds only in-frame ones; the method was immunoSEQ multiplex PCR. In the table there are about 1.9 million clones, around 95% of which are singletons. The sequencing sample was made of naive CD8+ T cells from PBMCs. These receptors all stem from a man younger than 30 in good health. Some clones in this sample may be carry-over from other donors' samples. The CDR3 runs from the conserved cysteine through the conserved F or W. The D gene is left open where the match is weak. Expanded clones are given a class, and other clones once, few, many or no size at all.

V: TRBV29-1; J: TRBJ1-1; size: -; D: -; DNA: TGCAGCACTTGTCGACAGAGGACTGAAGCTTTCTTT; CDR3: CSTCRQRTEAFF
V: TRBV28; J: TRBJ2-7; size: -; D: TRBD2; DNA: TGTGCCAGCATCCGGGAGGGCCCGGGCTACGAGCAGTACTTC; CDR3: CASIREGPGYEQYF
V: TRBV29-1; J: TRBJ2-7; size: once; D: -; DNA: TGCAGCGCTAGCCCAGGGGCCGGCGGCGAGCAGTACTTC; CDR3: CSASPGAGGEQYF
V: TRBV10-3; J: TRBJ2-1; size: -; D: -; DNA: TGTGCCATCAGGATGACACAAAGCAATGAGCAGTTCTTC; CDR3: CAIRMTQSNEQFF
V: TRBV9; J: TRBJ2-7; size: -; D: -; DNA: TGTGCCAGCAGCGTAGGAGGGGCGGCCAGGGAGCAGTACTTC; CDR3: CASSVGGAAREQYF
V: TRBV5-6; J: TRBJ2-3; size: -; D: -; DNA: TGTGCCAGCAGCTACCCAGGGGAGGGTTGGGCAGATACGCAGTATTTT; CDR3: CASSYPGEGWADTQYF
V: TRBV5-6; J: TRBJ2-7; size: -; D: -; DNA: TGTGCCAGCAGTTCAGGGGAAGTTAGGGAGCAGTACTTC; CDR3: CASSSGEVREQYF
V: TRBV4-1; J: TRBJ1-2; size: -; D: TRBD1; DNA: TGCGCCAGCAGCCAAGAACAGGGGTTCTCTGGCTACACCTTC; CDR3: CASSQEQGFSGYTF
V: TRBV15; J: TRBJ2-4; size: -; D: -; DNA: TGTGCCACCAGCAGAGCCTCCCGGGACAACGGACCCAAAAACATTCAGTACTTC; CDR3: CATSRASRDNGPKNIQYF
V: TRBV20-1; J: TRBJ1-2; size: -; D: TRBD1; DNA: TGCAGCGCCACAGGGGTCTATGGCTACACCTTC; CDR3: CSATGVYGYTF
V: TRBV19; J: TRBJ2-7; size: once; D: TRBD1; DNA: TGTGCCAGCGGGACAGGGGCCAAAAATGAGCAGTACTTC; CDR3: CASGTGAKNEQYF
V: TRBV5-1; J: TRBJ2-1; size: -; D: -; DNA: TGCGCCAGCAGCTTAATCGGGGGTACATTGGGTGAGCAGTTCTTC; CDR3: CASSLIGGTLGEQFF
V: TRBV28; J: TRBJ2-7; size: -; D: TRBD2; DNA: TGTGCCAGCAGCCGTCCCGGGACTAGCGGGAGGGCAGTCTACGAGCAGTACTTC; CDR3: CASSRPGTSGRAVYEQYF
V: TRBV15; J: TRBJ2-7; size: -; D: -; DNA: TGTGCCACCAGCAAAGGACAGAATTACGAGCAGTACTTC; CDR3: CATSKGQNYEQYF
V: TRBV6-1; J: TRBJ2-7; size: -; D: -; DNA: TGTGCCAGCAGTTGGGTAGGGGAGACCTACGAGCAGTACTTC; CDR3: CASSWVGETYEQYF
V: TRBV28; J: TRBJ2-7; size: -; D: TRBD2; DNA: TGTGCCAGCAGTTTTTCACTAGCGGACTCAGGATTCTACGAGCAGTACTTC; CDR3: CASSFSLADSGFYEQYF
V: TRBV27; J: TRBJ2-3; size: -; D: TRBD1; DNA: TGTGCCAGCAGATACGCCGGGACAGGGGGCTGGGATACGCAGTATTTT; CDR3: CASRYAGTGGWDTQYF
V: TRBV4-1; J: TRBJ1-1; size: -; D: -; DNA: TGCGCCAGCAGCCCGAACAGCGAGAACACTGAAGCTTTCTTT; CDR3: CASSPNSENTEAFF
V: TRBV7-3; J: TRBJ2-3; size: -; D: TRBD1; DNA: TGTGCCAGCAGTCAGACAGGGGGCGCCTCAGATACGCAGTATTTT; CDR3: CASSQTGGASDTQYF
V: TRBV5-6; J: TRBJ2-1; size: -; D: TRBD2; DNA: TGTGCCAGCAGCTTGTATAATAGCGGGAGATGGTATGTGCAGTTCTTC; CDR3: CASSLYNSGRWYVQFF
V: TRBV27; J: TRBJ1-1; size: -; D: -; DNA: TGTGCCAGCACCCTCGGGGTGAAGGGGAACACTGAAGCTTTCTTT; CDR3: CASTLGVKGNTEAFF
V: TRBV5-1; J: TRBJ2-1; size: -; D: TRBD2; DNA: TGCGCCAGCAGCCTATCTAGCGGGAGGCTCCCCTACAATGAGCAGTTCTTC; CDR3: CASSLSSGRLPYNEQFF
V: TRBV2; J: TRBJ2-7; size: -; D: -; DNA: TGTGCCAGCAGTGTCAAGCCATCCTACGAGCAGTACTTC; CDR3: CASSVKPSYEQYF
V: TRBV28; J: TRBJ2-6; size: -; D: -; DNA: TGTGCCGCTGGGGGGGGCGCGGGCCACTCTGGGGCCAACGTCCTGACTTTC; CDR3: CAAGGGAGHSGANVLTF
V: TRBV7-9; J: TRBJ2-6; size: -; D: TRBD2; DNA: TGTGCCAGCAGCGAGACGGGACTAGCGGACTCTGGGGCCAACGTCCTGACTTTC; CDR3: CASSETGLADSGANVLTF
V: TRBV7-3; J: TRBJ2-1; size: -; D: TRBD2; DNA: TGTGCCAGCAGCTTAGGACTAGCTGCTGAGCAGTTCTTC; CDR3: CASSLGLAAEQFF
V: TRBV27; J: TRBJ2-7; size: -; D: -; DNA: TGTGCCAGCAGTTTAGAAGAGGGTACCTACGAGCAGTACTTC; CDR3: CASSLEEGTYEQYF
V: TRBV4-2; J: TRBJ2-1; size: -; D: TRBD2; DNA: TGTGCCAGCAGCTCCTTAGAGCTAGCGGGAGGGTCGGAGCAGTTCTTC; CDR3: CASSSLELAGGSEQFF
V: TRBV6-5; J: TRBJ1-2; size: -; D: -; DNA: TGTGCCAGCAGTTCAAACCCAGGAATCTATGGCTACACCTTC; CDR3: CASSSNPGIYGYTF
V: TRBV11-2; J: TRBJ2-7; size: -; D: TRBD2; DNA: TGTGCCAGCAGTTTAACCCCCGGGACTAGCGGGAGATCAGGGCGGTACTTC; CDR3: CASSLTPGTSGRSGRYF
V: TRBV9; J: TRBJ2-2; size: -; D: TRBD2; DNA: TGTGCCAGCAGCGCTCTCCCTAGCGGGAAAGGGTACGCCGGGGAGCTGTTTTTT; CDR3: CASSALPSGKGYAGELFF
V: TRBV28; J: TRBJ2-1; size: once; D: TRBD2; DNA: TGTGCCAGCATGAGAACTAGCGGGAGCGACTACAATGAGCAGTTCTTC; CDR3: CASMRTSGSDYNEQFF
V: TRBV27; J: TRBJ1-5; size: -; D: TRBD1; DNA: TGTGCCAGCAGTCCTGGGACAGGGGTGGGAGGTCCCCAGCATTTT; CDR3: CASSPGTGVGGPQHF
V: TRBV28; J: TRBJ1-2; size: -; D: -; DNA: TGTGCCAGCAGTACCTTTGGGGGGGAAGGGCCCTATGGCTACACCTTC; CDR3: CASSTFGGEGPYGYTF
V: TRBV4-2; J: TRBJ1-4; size: -; D: -; DNA: TGTGCCAGCAGGGACCTTGCAACTAATGAAAAACTGTTTTTT; CDR3: CASRDLATNEKLFF
V: TRBV9; J: TRBJ2-1; size: -; D: -; DNA: TGTGCCAGCAGCGTAGGTCCCAGCGGCTCCTACAATGAGCAGTTCTTC; CDR3: CASSVGPSGSYNEQFF
V: TRBV6-6; J: TRBJ2-7; size: -; D: -; DNA: TGTGCCAGCAGTTACTCGAGTCAGGCCGACTACGAGCAGTACTTC; CDR3: CASSYSSQADYEQYF
V: TRBV27; J: TRBJ2-1; size: -; D: TRBD2; DNA: TGTGCCAGCACCCTCCAAGCGGGGGCCTACAATGAGCAGTTCTTC; CDR3: CASTLQAGAYNEQFF
V: TRBV19; J: TRBJ1-3; size: -; D: -; DNA: TGTGCCAGTAGTACCCCGGATAATTCGGTCTCTGGAAACACCATATATTTT; CDR3: CASSTPDNSVSGNTIYF
V: TRBV19; J: TRBJ1-5; size: -; D: -; DNA: TGTGCCAGTACCCTAGAAGGAGCTGGGCAGCAGCCCCAGCATTTT; CDR3: CASTLEGAGQQPQHF
V: TRBV7-9; J: TRBJ2-1; size: -; D: -; DNA: TGTGCCAGCAGCTTAGGGAACGCCCCGCTACTCTTC; CDR3: CASSLGNAPLLF
V: TRBV5-4; J: TRBJ2-7; size: once; D: TRBD1; DNA: TGTGCCAGCTCCATTAGGGACAGATCCTACGAGCAGTACTTC; CDR3: CASSIRDRSYEQYF
V: TRBV5-1; J: TRBJ2-1; size: once; D: -; DNA: TGCGCCAGCAGCCCCGGTAGGGGGGAATTTTACAATGAGCAGTTCTTC; CDR3: CASSPGRGEFYNEQFF
V: TRBV6-6; J: TRBJ2-7; size: once; D: TRBD1; DNA: TGTGCCAGCAGAAGTCCCGGGACAGGCTACGAGCAGTACTTC; CDR3: CASRSPGTGYEQYF
V: TRBV28; J: TRBJ1-4; size: -; D: -; DNA: TGTGCCAGCAGCTCAAGAAAACAAAAACTGTTTTTT; CDR3: CASSSRKQKLFF
V: TRBV27; J: TRBJ2-5; size: -; D: TRBD2; DNA: TGTGCCAGCAGTTGGCGGGAGAGCCAAGAGACCCAGTACTTC; CDR3: CASSWRESQETQYF
V: TRBV7-6; J: TRBJ2-5; size: -; D: TRBD2; DNA: TGTGCCAGCAGCCCGGTGCGGCGGGAGCCGGAGACCCAGTACTTC; CDR3: CASSPVRREPETQYF
V: TRBV7-9; J: TRBJ2-7; size: -; D: -; DNA: TGTGCCAGCAGCTTAGAACGGGCCTACGAGCAGTACTTC; CDR3: CASSLERAYEQYF